This T cell receptor (beta chain) was identified during a study of chemoradiotherapy in HPV16-positive cancers. Study as a whole: Candidate HPV-specific T-cell clones and common TCR motifs came from functional assays in a couple of HPV16-positive patients. Study-wide results and limits: During treatment, candidate HPV-specific clones and E7-related motifs expanded in tumor. HPV-responsive T-cell expansion during chemoradiotherapy was linked to improved recurrence-free survival in HPV16-positive patients. Only a couple of HPV16-positive patients supplied the functional HPV-specificity definition.

The CDR3 runs to 17 residues. The trim removed 3 bases at V and 2 bases at J, leaving 9 bases unmatched. The germline CDR1 and CDR2 sequences are SGDLS and YYNGEE. As for this clone: Its target is not known.

The assay was immunoSEQ multiplex PCR, and TCRdb's table has in-frame clones only and misses some. The sample contains thousands of clones, roughly 89% of which appear only once. Sequencing was performed on tumor tissue, taken from a patient who underwent chemoradiotherapy. The source is a human donor with HPV-associated anogenital cancer. The rearrangement links TRBV9 to TRBJ2-3, with 10 bases fitting TRBD2. Written as DNA, the CDR3 is TGTGCCAGCAGCGCTAGCCCTAGCGGGGGCCTCACAGATACGCAGTATTTT. Its translation is CASSASPSGGLTDTQYF.